One sample yielded the 26 T cell receptor beta chains listed below, sequenced in a study of regulatory T cells in long-lasting Graves disease. Specified time point: persistent/refractory GD, antithyroid drugs over 5 years with positive TRAb. RNA from PBMCs was the source of the TCR library. To make TCR beta libraries, researchers used iRepertoire HTBI primers and Arm-PCR of CDR3 regions. TCRdb independently ran MiXCR on the multiplex PCR reads; one entry per CDR3 protein. The table has 420,000 or so distinct CDR3 sequences, roughly a quarter seen once; the top ten hold approximately 25%. The specimen was peripheral blood mononuclear cells (PBMCs), collected when the disease was refractory, from a patient treated with antithyroid drugs. All receptors derive from a female donor with Graves disease.

This clonotype occurred a few times. This chain links TRBV18 with TRBJ1-1, with D unclear. The CDR3 sequence is 17 residues long. Trimming removed 1 base at V and 1 base at J, with 16 bases between. CDR1 is KGHSH and CDR2 is LQKENI in the germline V gene. CDR3 nucleotide sequence: TGTGCCAGCTCACCACTTAGGTCGGTAGGAAAGAACACTGAAGCTTTCTTT. Residues: CASSPLRSVGKNTEAFF.

This clonotype was recorded at least ten times. The V and J genes are TRBV2 and TRBJ1-1, with unresolved D. The germline V and J ends were trimmed by 6 bases and 0 bases, with 11 bases remaining between them. The CDR3 totals 14 residues. Germline V gene lookup returns CDR1 SNHLY and CDR2 FYNNEI. The CDR3 loop is CASSFTQVNTEAFF. The CDR3 DNA reads as TGTGCCAGCAGCTTTACCCAGGTGAACACTGAAGCTTTCTTT.

This chain links TRBV27 with TRBJ2-7, with D perhaps matching TRBD2 (5 bases). V was shortened by 4 bases and J by 0 bases, with 7 bases between the two germline ends. The germline gives CDR1 MNHEY, CDR2 SMNVEV (reference sequence). CDR3 length: 13 residues. The CDR3 spells CASSSGNSYEQYF. The CDR3 nucleotides are TGTGCCAGCAGTTCCGGGAACTCCTACGAGCAGTACTTC.

This chain uses TRBV29-1 with TRBJ1-1; possibly TRBD1 for D (6 bases). CDR3 length: 14 amino acids. Looked up from germline, CDR1 is SQVTM and CDR2 is ANQGSEA. V was cut by 3 bases and J by 5 bases, with 16 bases left in between. CDR3 bases: TGCAGCGTTGATAGGGGGGGCAAGGCGACTGAAGCTTTCTTT. Its protein is CSVDRGGKATEAFF. The entire variable domain, with the rest obtained from reference TRBV29-1 and TRBJ1-1, is as follows: SAVISQKPSRDICQRGTSLTIQCQVDSQVTMMFWYRQQPGQSLTLIATANQGSEATYESGFVIDKFPISRPNLTFSTLTVSNMSPEDSSIYLCSVDRGGKATEAFFGQGTRLTVV.

Ten or more counts support this clonotype. V usage is TRBV2 and J usage is TRBJ2-7; 9 bases fit TRBD1. Germline V gene lookup returns CDR1 SNHLY and CDR2 FYNNEI. The CDR3 length is 14 residues. With V trimmed by 6 bases and J by 5 bases, 8 bases remained unmatched. Here the CDR3 reads CASSDRDRVHEQYF. CDR3 sequence (DNA): TGTGCCAGCAGCGACCGGGACAGGGTTCACGAGCAGTACTTC.

The chain is built from TRBV4-2 and TRBJ2-7; D gene ambiguous. The CDR3 has 15 amino acids. V lost 0 bases and J 2 bases, leaving 11 bases between the germline ends. In germline, CDR1 is LGHNA, CDR2 YNFKEQ. CDR3 protein: CASSQEVGPAYEQYF. The CDR3 DNA sequence: TGTGCCAGCAGCCAAGAAGTCGGGCCCGCCTACGAGCAGTACTTC.

J is TRBJ1-1 and V is TRBV5-1, with 7 nucleotides matching TRBD1. Unmatched junction bases numbered 21, after V lost 3 bases and J lost 4 bases. The germline CDR1 and CDR2 sequences are SGHRS and YFSETQ. The CDR3 sequence is 19 residues long. This CDR3 is CASSSTVVGQIQAGTEAFF. CDR3 nucleotide sequence: TGCGCCAGCAGCTCGACCGTTGTGGGACAGATCCAGGCGGGCACTGAAGCTTTCTTT.

This clonotype showed up just a few times. The rearrangement joins TRBV6-5 to TRBJ1-5; D remains unclear. V lost 2 bases to trimming and J lost 1 base, with 9 bases between them. Looked up from germline, CDR1 is MNHEY and CDR2 is SVGAGI. This CDR3 comprises 15 residues. The CDR3 region has the DNA TGTGCCAGCAGTTACCGGCAGCCGAGCAATCAGCCCCAGCATTTT. Its protein product is CASSYRQPSNQPQHF.

The table lists this clonotype with a few counts. The chain couples TRBV3-1 to TRBJ2-1; TRBD2 is a possible D gene (5 bases). Trimming stripped 0 bases from V and 4 bases from J, with 7 bases between. The germline V gene encodes CDR1 LGHDT and CDR2 YNNKEL (reference sequence). The CDR3 totals 14 residues. CDR3: CASSQDERYNEQFF. The DNA of the CDR3 is TGTGCCAGCAGCCAAGATGAGCGGTACAATGAGCAGTTCTTC.

This clonotype was recorded many times. The chain employs TRBV24-1 and TRBJ2-2; D not resolved. In germline, CDR1 is KGHDR, CDR2 SFDVKD. The CDR3 consists of 14 residues. V was clipped by 7 bases and J by 4 bases, with 12 bases between them. Here the CDR3 reads CATRGETSTGELFF. Here the CDR3 DNA reads TGTGCCACCAGGGGCGAAACGTCCACCGGGGAGCTGTTTTTT.

Ten or more counts support this clonotype. This chain connects TRBV19 to TRBJ1-2; 8 bases line up with TRBD1. The germline CDR1 and CDR2 sequences are LNHDA and SQIVND (reference sequence). The length of the CDR3 is 15 residues. Trimming removed 5 bases from V and 4 bases from J; junction bases left unmatched: 9. CDR3 sequence reads: CASSVRTGQSYGYTF. For the CDR3, the DNA is TGTGCCAGTAGTGTCCGGACAGGGCAATCCTATGGCTACACCTTC.

This chain joins TRBV3-1 and TRBJ2-7; D assignment may be TRBD1 or TRBD2 (5 bases each). Germline V gene sequence: CDR1 LGHDT, CDR2 YNNKEL (reference sequence). This CDR3 has 15 amino acids. Trimming removed 2 bases at V and 0 bases at J, with 11 bases between. The chain's CDR3 is CASSQIPGPSYEQYF. The CDR3 DNA follows: TGTGCCAGCAGCCAAATTCCGGGGCCCTCCTACGAGCAGTACTTC.

The chain couples TRBV7-2 to TRBJ2-1; D is possibly TRBD2 (5 bases). Trimming pared 4 bases from V and 6 bases from J, leaving 16 bases between. This CDR3 region has 15 residues. The V gene's germline CDR1 is SGHTA and CDR2 FQGNSA. The CDR3 sequence is CASSSIGGFANEQFF. The CDR3 region has the DNA TGTGCCAGCAGCTCCATAGGAGGTTTTGCCAATGAGCAGTTCTTC.

There are many counts of this clonotype. The V call is TRBV28, the J call TRBJ1-1; 7 bases are shared with TRBD1. The CDR3 extends over 14 amino acids. Trimming removed 3 bases from V and 1 base from J; junction bases left unmatched: 2. Germline CDR1 is MDHEN and CDR2 is SYDVKM. The CDR3 coding sequence is TGTGCCAGCAGTTTGACAGGGAAGAACACTGAAGCTTTCTTT. It codes for CASSLTGKNTEAFF.

This clonotype was detected a few times. This CDR3 is CASSSGGKQGSFMGAFF. The DNA of the CDR3 is TGTGCCAGCAGCTCGGGGGGGAAACAGGGAAGCTTCATGGGAGCTTTCTTT. This sequence joins TRBV5-4 and TRBJ1-1; D is perhaps TRBD1 (6 bases). V lost 3 bases to trimming and J lost 10 bases, with 28 bases between them. Germline V lookup: CDR1 SGHNT, CDR2 YYREEE (reference sequence). This CDR3 has 17 amino acids.

To note about this clonotype: This may be a read error, as it is one base from a much larger clone. V gene TRBV5-1 combines with J gene TRBJ1-1, with no clear D. This CDR3 spans 11 amino acids. In germline, CDR1 is SGHRS, CDR2 YFSETQ. The CDR3 bases are TGCGCCAGCAGCTTGGAAGACGAAGATTTCTTT. This codes for CASSLEDEDFF.

This clonotype has at least ten counts. This sequence joins TRBV29-1 and TRBJ2-7, with 8 nucleotides matching TRBD2. Trimming removed 3 bases from V and 7 bases from J; junction bases left unmatched: 5. CDR1 and CDR2 from the germline V gene are SQVTM and ANQGSEA. The CDR3 contains 12 residues. The CDR3 DNA reads as TGCAGCGTTGAGCATTTAGCGGGAGAGCAGTACTTC. This gives the protein CSVEHLAGEQYF.

The rearrangement links TRBV6-1 to TRBJ2-1; D unresolved. The CDR3 totals 13 residues. The V and J ends lost 6 bases and 4 bases respectively, with 10 bases between them. CDR1 and CDR2 from the germline V gene are MNHNS and SASEGT. The CDR3 is CASREPGYNEQFF. The CDR3 nucleotides are TGTGCCAGCAGGGAACCGGGTTACAATGAGCAGTTCTTC.

This clonotype was seen at least ten times. The chain has TRBV2 and TRBJ2-7, with unresolved D. Germline assignment: CDR1 SNHLY and CDR2 FYNNEI. This CDR3 is 13 amino acids long. Deletions cut 8 bases from V and 6 bases from J, with 17 bases between. The CDR3 bases are TGTGCCAGCTCCGAGACGCTCTTACTCGAGCAGTACTTC. It is translated as CASSETLLLEQYF.

Turning to this clonotype: Given a much more abundant clone one base away, this may be a read error. Since no conserved phenylalanine or tryptophan closes the CDR3, a read error is the likely cause. The genes are TRBV7-2 and TRBJ1-1, with a weak D call TRBD1 (6 bases). Germline V gives CDR1 SGHTA, CDR2 FQGNSA. This CDR3 spans 15 amino acids. The V end lost 3 bases, the J end lost 4 bases, and 15 bases lay between the germline ends. CDR3: CASSLAFGGITEAFL. For the CDR3, the DNA is TGTGCCAGCAGCTTGGCTTTCGGGGGCATCACTGAAGCTTTCCTT.

This clonotype was picked up many times. V gene TRBV2 combines with J gene TRBJ2-7, with TRBD1 matching over 7 bases. The CDR3 runs to 14 residues. The germline gives CDR1 SNHLY, CDR2 FYNNEI. V lost 7 bases to trimming and J lost 6 bases; unmatched junction nucleotides: 12. CDR3: CASTPFKGAGEQYF. CDR3 in DNA: TGTGCCAGCACCCCGTTTAAGGGGGCAGGCGAGCAGTACTTC.

In this sample, this clonotype turned up a few times. The chain uses TRBV6-1 and TRBJ2-7; D is undetermined. There are 14 residues in the CDR3. Germline assignment: CDR1 MNHNS and CDR2 SASEGT. V dropped 3 bases and J dropped 2 bases, with 11 bases sitting between them. The CDR3 loop reads CASSDGYGPYEQYF. DNA of the CDR3: TGTGCCAGCAGTGACGGATACGGACCCTACGAGCAGTACTTC.

This clonotype was observed many times. V and J are TRBV2 and TRBJ1-4; a weak D match, TRBD1 (6 bases). The ends were cut back, 2 bases at V and 8 bases at J, with 12 bases in the middle. CDR3 length: 14 amino acids. CDR1 and CDR2 (germline): SNHLY, FYNNEI. CDR3 in amino acids: CASSEMGAREKLFF. For the CDR3, the DNA is TGTGCCAGCAGTGAAATGGGGGCGCGAGAAAAACTGTTTTTT.

Ten or more counts support this clonotype. The CDR3 here is CASSGGMFGKMNTEAFF. The CDR3 DNA follows: TGTGCCAGCAGCGGGGGTATGTTCGGGAAAATGAACACTGAAGCTTTCTTT. This rearrangement joins TRBV2 to TRBJ1-1; possible D gene TRBD1, 5 bases. The CDR3 consists of 17 residues. Trimming cost V 6 bases and J 0 bases, with 20 bases left between them. CDR1 is SNHLY and CDR2 is FYNNEI in the germline V gene.

A remark on this clonotype: This may be a read error, as it is one base from a much larger clone. The rearrangement uses TRBV2 and TRBJ1-2; TRBD1 agrees at 7 bases. The V gene's germline CDR1 is SNHLY and CDR2 FYNNEI. The CDR3 contains 14 residues. The CDR3 sequence: CVSNHLTGNYGYTF. The DNA for the CDR3 is TGTGTCAGCAACCATCTGACAGGGAACTATGGCTACACCTTC.

This clonotype was picked up one time. The chain is built from TRBV30 and TRBJ2-7; either TRBD1 or TRBD2 may supply D (5 bases each). V was trimmed by 3 bases and J by 2 bases, leaving 23 bases between them. CDR1 is GTSNPN and CDR2 is SVGIG in the germline V gene (reference sequence). There are 17 residues in the CDR3. The CDR3, as DNA: TGTGCCTGGAGAATGTCATGGGACCGCGCCTCTCCCTACGAGCAGTACTTC. Protein product: CAWRMSWDRASPYEQYF.